Sample share makes the clone carrying this T cell receptor (beta chain) medium-sized. Its antigen remains unidentified. Germline assignment: CDR1 SGHTA and CDR2 FQGNSA. Trimming cost V 2 bases and J 8 bases, with 7 bases left between them. The CDR3 covers 12 residues. Method: immunoSEQ multiplex PCR; TCRdb's copy keeps in-frame clones and lacks some. The sample carries more than 80,000 clones, 85% to 90% recorded once. This specimen belongs to a study of OX40 agonist ivuxolimab in advanced cancers. Study-level background: While on treatment, patients had intravenous ivuxolimab at 0.01 to 10 mg/kg every 2 weeks. Patients assigned to dose escalation were diagnosed with hepatocellular carcinoma, melanoma, renal cell or head and neck cancer. Past anti-PD-1, anti-PD-L1 or anti-CTLA-4 therapy was accepted, and 30% to 50% had received some.

Whole-study results and caveats: People who partly responded at 0.1-3.0 mg/kg had some of the least clonal expansion seen.

The sample in question was CD4+ or CD8+ T cells sorted from blood, obtained in a trial of the OX40 agonist ivuxolimab. The chain combines TRBV7-2 with TRBJ2-1; D remains unclear. The clonotype comes from an adult with an advanced solid tumor such as melanoma, head and neck, liver or kidney cancer. This chain's CDR3 is CASSLIPHEQFF. DNA of the CDR3: TGTGCCAGCAGCTTAATACCCCATGAGCAGTTCTTC.